This TCR beta chain was found in a study of human T cells and chemical hapten exposure. As for time point: patch test 3, about 24 weeks after DPC sensitization. Treatment specified: therapeutic diphenylcyclopropenone sensitization with weekly scalp DPC. Unmatched junction bases numbered 10, after V lost 8 bases and J lost 5 bases. The germline V gene encodes CDR1 SGHAT and CDR2 FQDESV (reference sequence). The CDR3 extends over 16 amino acids. This clonotype was seen more than once but under ten times. TCRdb passed the RACE reads through MiXCR, listing each CDR3 protein once. There are roughly 64,000 distinct CDR3 sequences in the sample; 11% occur only once, and about 2.5% lies in the top ten.

This receptor was obtained from a woman aged 25 to 39 with alopecia areata. Some clones in this sample may be carry-over from other donors' samples. The sequences come from whole blood, collected in connection with sensitization to the hapten diphenylcyclopropenone (DPC). V and J are TRBV11-1 and TRBJ2-1, with TRBD2 matching over 12 bases. The CDR3 region is CASRSALAGGHNEQFF. The CDR3 DNA sequence: TGTGCCAGCCGCTCGGCACTAGCGGGAGGTCACAATGAGCAGTTCTTC.